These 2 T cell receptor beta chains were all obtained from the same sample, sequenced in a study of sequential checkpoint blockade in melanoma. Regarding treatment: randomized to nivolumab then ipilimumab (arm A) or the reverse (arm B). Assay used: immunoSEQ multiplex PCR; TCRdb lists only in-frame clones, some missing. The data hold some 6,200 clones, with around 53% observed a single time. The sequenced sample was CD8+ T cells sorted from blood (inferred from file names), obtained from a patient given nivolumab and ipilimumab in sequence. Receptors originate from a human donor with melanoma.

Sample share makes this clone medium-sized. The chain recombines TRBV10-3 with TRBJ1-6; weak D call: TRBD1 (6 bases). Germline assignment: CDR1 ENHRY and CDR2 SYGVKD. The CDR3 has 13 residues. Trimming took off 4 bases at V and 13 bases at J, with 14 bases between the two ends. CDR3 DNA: TGTGCCATCAGTGGGACTGACGACAGGCCCCTCCACTTT. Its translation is CAISGTDDRPLHF.

In DNA, the CDR3 is TGCGCCAGCAGCCAAGGGGTTAGCGGGAGTTCCTACAATGAGCAGTTCTTC. It is translated as CASSQGVSGSSYNEQFF. The chain has TRBV4-3 and TRBJ2-1, with TRBD2 matching over 9 bases. Looked up from germline, CDR1 is LGHNA and CDR2 is YSLEER. The junction had 5 bases not matched to a gene; V was cut back by 1 base and J by 1 base. This CDR3 is built from 17 residues.